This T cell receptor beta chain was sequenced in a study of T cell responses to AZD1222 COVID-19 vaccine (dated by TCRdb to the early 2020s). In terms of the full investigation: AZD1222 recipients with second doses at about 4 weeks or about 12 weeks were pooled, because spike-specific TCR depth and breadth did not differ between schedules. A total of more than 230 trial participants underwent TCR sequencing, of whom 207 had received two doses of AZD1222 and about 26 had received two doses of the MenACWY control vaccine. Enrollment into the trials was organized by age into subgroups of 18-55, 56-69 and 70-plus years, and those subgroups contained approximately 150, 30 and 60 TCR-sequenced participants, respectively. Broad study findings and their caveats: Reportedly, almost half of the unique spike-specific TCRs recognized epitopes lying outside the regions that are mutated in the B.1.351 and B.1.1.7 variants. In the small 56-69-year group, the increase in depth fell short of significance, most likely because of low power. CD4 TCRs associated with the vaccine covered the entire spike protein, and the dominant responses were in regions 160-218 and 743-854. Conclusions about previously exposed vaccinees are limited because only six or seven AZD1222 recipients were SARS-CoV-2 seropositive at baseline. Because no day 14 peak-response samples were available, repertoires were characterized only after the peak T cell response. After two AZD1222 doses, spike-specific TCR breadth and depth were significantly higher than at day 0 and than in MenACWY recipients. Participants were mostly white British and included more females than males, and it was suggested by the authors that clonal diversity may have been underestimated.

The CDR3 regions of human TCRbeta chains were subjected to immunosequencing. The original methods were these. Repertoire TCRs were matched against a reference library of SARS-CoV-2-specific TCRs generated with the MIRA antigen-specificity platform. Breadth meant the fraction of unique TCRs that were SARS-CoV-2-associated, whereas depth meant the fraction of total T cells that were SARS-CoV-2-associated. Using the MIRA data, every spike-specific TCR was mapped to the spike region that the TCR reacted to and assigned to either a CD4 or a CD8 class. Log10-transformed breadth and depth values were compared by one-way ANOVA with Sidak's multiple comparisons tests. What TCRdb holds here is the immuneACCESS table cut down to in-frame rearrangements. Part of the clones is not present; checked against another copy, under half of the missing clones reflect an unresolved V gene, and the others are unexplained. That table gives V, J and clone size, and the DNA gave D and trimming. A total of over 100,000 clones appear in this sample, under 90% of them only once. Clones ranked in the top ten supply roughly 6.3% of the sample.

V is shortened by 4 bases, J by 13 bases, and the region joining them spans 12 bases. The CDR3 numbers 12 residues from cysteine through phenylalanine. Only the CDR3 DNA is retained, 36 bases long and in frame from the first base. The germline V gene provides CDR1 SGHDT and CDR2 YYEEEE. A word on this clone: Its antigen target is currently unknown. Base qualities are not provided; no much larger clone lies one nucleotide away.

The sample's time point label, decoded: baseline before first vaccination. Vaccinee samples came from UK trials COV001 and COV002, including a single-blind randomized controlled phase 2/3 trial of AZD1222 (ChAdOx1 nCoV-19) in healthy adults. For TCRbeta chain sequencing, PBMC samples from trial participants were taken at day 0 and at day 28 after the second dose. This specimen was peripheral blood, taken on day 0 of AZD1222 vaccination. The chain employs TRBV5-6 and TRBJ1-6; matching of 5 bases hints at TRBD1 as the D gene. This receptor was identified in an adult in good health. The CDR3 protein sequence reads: CASSKLRDPLHF. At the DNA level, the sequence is TGTGCCAGCAGCAAGCTCCGGGACCCCCTCCACTTT. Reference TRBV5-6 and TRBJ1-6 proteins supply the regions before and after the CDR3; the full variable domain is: DAGVTQSPTHLIKTRGQQVTLRCSPKSGHDTVSWYQQALGQGPQFIFQYYEEEERQRGNFPDRFSGHQFPNYSSELNVNALLLGDSALYLCASSKLRDPLHFGNGTRLTVT.